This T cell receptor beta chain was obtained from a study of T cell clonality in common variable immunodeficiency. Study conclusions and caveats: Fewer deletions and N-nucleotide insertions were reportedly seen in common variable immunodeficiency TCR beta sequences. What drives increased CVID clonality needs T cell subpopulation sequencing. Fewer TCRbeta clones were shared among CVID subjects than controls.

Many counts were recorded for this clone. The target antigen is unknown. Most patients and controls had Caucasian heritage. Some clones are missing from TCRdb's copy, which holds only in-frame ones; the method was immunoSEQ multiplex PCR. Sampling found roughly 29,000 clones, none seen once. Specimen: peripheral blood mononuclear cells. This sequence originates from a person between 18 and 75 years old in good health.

The CDR3 loop reads CASRRGGGNTEAFF. The sequenced part of the CDR3 DNA is TGTGCCAGCAGGAGAGGGGGGGGGAACACTGAA. The chain couples TRBV7-2 to TRBJ1-1; tentative D call: TRBD1 (6 bases). The read falls 3 residues short of the CDR3 end, and the missing part is taken from the germline J gene. This CDR3 spans 14 amino acids. Trimming removed 6 bases at V and 1 base at J, with 12 bases between. The germline gives CDR1 SGHTA, CDR2 FQGNSA.